The TCR beta chain under discussion was sequenced for a study of blood T cell repertoires in COVID-19. Study at large: Samples came from the United States, Italy and Spain, spanning acute and convalescent COVID-19.

The assay was immunoSEQ multiplex PCR, and TCRdb's table has in-frame clones only and misses some. Of 200,000 to 300,000 clones listed, 84% are singletons. This clone was detected only once. V trimming: 0 bases; J trimming: 6 bases; junction bases outside the gene matches: 8. The length of the CDR3 is 18 residues. Germline CDR1 MNHEY, CDR2 SMNVEV (reference sequence). Material: peripheral blood. V gene TRBV27 combines with J gene TRBJ2-1; 13 bases are shared with TRBD2. This sequence was found in a man in his fifties or sixties with acute or convalescent COVID-19. The chain's CDR3 is CASSLSVTSGRAGNEQFF. The CDR3 DNA is TGTGCCAGCAGTTTATCGGTTACTAGCGGGAGGGCCGGCAATGAGCAGTTCTTC.